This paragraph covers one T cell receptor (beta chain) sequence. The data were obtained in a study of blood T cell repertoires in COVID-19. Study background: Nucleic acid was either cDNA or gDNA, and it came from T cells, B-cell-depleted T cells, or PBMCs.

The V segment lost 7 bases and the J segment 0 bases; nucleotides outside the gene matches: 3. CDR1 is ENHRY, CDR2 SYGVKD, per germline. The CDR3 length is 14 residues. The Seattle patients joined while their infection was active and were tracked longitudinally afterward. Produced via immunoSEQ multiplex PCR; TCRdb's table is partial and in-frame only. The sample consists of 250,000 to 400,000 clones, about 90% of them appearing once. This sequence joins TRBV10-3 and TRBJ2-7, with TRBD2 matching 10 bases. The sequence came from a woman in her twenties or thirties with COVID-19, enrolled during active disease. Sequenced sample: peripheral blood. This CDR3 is CAITTSGLSYEQYF. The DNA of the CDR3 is TGTGCCATCACGACTAGCGGGCTCTCCTACGAGCAGTACTTC.